These T cell receptor beta chains were read from a single sample in a study of T cell responses to AZD1222 COVID-19 vaccine. The assay was immunoSEQ multiplex PCR, and TCRdb's table has in-frame clones only and misses some. This sample contains around 140,000 clones. Source material: peripheral blood. These TCRs come from an adult in good health. The CDR3 runs from the conserved cysteine through the conserved F or W.

V: TRBV9; CDR3: CASSVLDGSGYTF
V: TRBV28; CDR3: CASSLNNEQFF
V: TRBV9; CDR3: CASSATGGRWTEAFF
V: TRBV7-2; CDR3: CASSLAGASNYGYTF
V: TRBV19; CDR3: CASTADRVKAFF
V: TRBV4-3; CDR3: CASSPDLPGTEAFF
V: TRBV14; CDR3: CASSQEGLNRDYYGYTF
V: TRBV6-5; CDR3: CASTQTSGKETQYF
V: TRBV3-1/TRBV3-2; CDR3: CASSHEGGAGGYTF
V: TRBV9; CDR3: CASSGQGQAWGQETQYF
V: TRBV12-1; CDR3: CASNPGRGYYYGYTF
V: TRBV3-1/TRBV3-2; CDR3: CASSSQGKGTEAFF
V: TRBV9; CDR3: CASSAGGWGNTIYF
V: TRBV4-3; CDR3: CASSQDHDRTANYGYTF
V: TRBV4-1; CDR3: CASSLRTALSGNTIYF
V: TRBV7-2; CDR3: CASSPAAGGSYGYTF